This TCR beta chain was documented in a study of T cells after posttransplantation cyclophosphamide (dated by TCRdb to about 2016). Regarding the research as a whole: The study tracked T cell repertoire reconstitution by TRB sequencing after myeloablative bone marrow transplantation using posttransplantation cyclophosphamide as GVHD prophylaxis. Samples from approximately 40 PTCy-treated patients and 15 to 20 related bone marrow donors of those patients were subjected to antigen receptor sequencing. Blood from all 35 or so PTCy patients who had 1-year posttransplant specimens underwent TRB sequencing. Up to about 3 additional blood samples from 2 to 5.2 years after transplant were also TRB-sequenced in 3 patients, as was pretransplant blood from 4 patients. TRA and TRB clonality were tightly correlated in roughly ten samples, so subsequent TCR analyses focused on TRB only. Public TRB sequences were queried against a database of over 3,600 sequences associated with responses to pathogens, tumor antigens, self-antigens and alloantigens.

Genomic DNA was used for TRB sequencing, which was performed with the immunoSEQ assay at survey resolution or with the hsTCRB kit. Under the source paper's analysis protocol: The immunoSEQ software was used for initial read processing, and the LymphoSeq R package was used for repertoire analyses. Clonality was computed as 1 minus normalized Shannon entropy, and a Gini coefficient was also calculated for each TRB dataset. Phenotypes of unsorted samples were inferred by mapping TRB sequences from sorted subsets of the recipient or donor onto unsorted samples of the same recipient. TCRdb retrieved this table from immuneACCESS and kept in-frame rearrangements only. Not all clones are present; in checked studies, unresolved V genes account for under half, and no reason is known for the remainder. V and J calls plus clone size are reproduced from that table; the DNA served to infer D and trimming. This sample includes about 44,000 clones, and none of them was observed just once. The ten top clones hold roughly 2% of the sample.

Cut back by 5 bases and 7 bases, the V and J ends lie 14 bases apart. CDR1 and CDR2 (SNHLY, FYNNEI) derive from the germline V gene. Reading from cysteine to phenylalanine, the CDR3 counts 13 amino acids. Kept here is only the CDR3 DNA, which spans 39 bases and is read in frame from base 1. Study-wide findings and limitations: Across fewer than 50 patients, TRB clonality was highly associated with recipient CMV seropositivity and CMV reactivation, and diversity in PTCy patients was similar to diversity in CNI/methotrexate controls. At 1-2 months, donor-recipient similarity was low but rose over the first year, and the later blood repertoires were often dominated by donor CD8+ memory clones. The TRB repertoires of T cells infiltrating skin or the GI tract showed only limited overlap with the TRB repertoires found in blood.

Related bone marrow donors provided peripheral blood samples on the day of marrow donation. Peripheral blood and bone marrow mononuclear cells were isolated by Ficoll-Hypaque density centrifugation and cryopreserved. This clone was recorded at least ten times. Its antigen remains unidentified. Base qualities are not at hand, and no much larger clone is one base apart. Sequencing input: PBMCs. The clonotype comes from a man aged 35 to 55 in good health, CMV-negative, and a related stem cell transplant donor. The rearranged chain carries TRBV2 and TRBJ1-2, with TRBD1 perhaps the D gene, on 6 matching bases. Here the CDR3 is given as CASSSQGLGGYTF. The DNA sequence is given as TGTGCCAGCAGTTCACAGGGTTTAGGTGGCTACACCTTC.